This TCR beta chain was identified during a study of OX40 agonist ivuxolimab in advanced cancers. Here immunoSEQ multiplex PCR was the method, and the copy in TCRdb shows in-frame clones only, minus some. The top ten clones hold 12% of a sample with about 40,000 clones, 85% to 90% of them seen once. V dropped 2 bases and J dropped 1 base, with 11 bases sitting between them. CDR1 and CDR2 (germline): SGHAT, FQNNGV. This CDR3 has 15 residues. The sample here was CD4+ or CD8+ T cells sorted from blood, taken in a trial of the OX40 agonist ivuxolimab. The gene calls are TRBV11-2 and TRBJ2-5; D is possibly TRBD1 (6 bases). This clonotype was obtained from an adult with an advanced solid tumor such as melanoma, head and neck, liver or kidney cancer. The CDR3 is CASSLSGGSQETQYF. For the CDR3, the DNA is TGTGCCAGCAGCTTAAGTGGGGGCAGCCAAGAGACCCAGTACTTC.